This T cell receptor (beta chain) was retrieved from a study of blood T cell repertoires in COVID-19. Study details: The origin of the acute and convalescent COVID-19 samples was the United States, Italy and Spain. PBMCs, B-cell-depleted T cells, or T cells provided the cDNA or gDNA that made up the material.

How the authors handled the data: Amplification of reference gene primers provided the estimated nucleated cell counts. Sequenced by immunoSEQ multiplex PCR; TCRdb stores in-frame clones only, minus some. V, J and clone size are taken as reported in that table, and D and trimming were inferred from the DNA itself. The sample has around 190,000 clones, about nine tenths seen once. Cohorts were assigned according to the clinical history that participants reported. Germline V gene lookup returns CDR1 SGHNT and CDR2 YYREEE (reference sequence). Germline trimming cut 4 bases from V and 7 bases from J; bases unmatched to any gene: 9. The CDR3 consists of 14 residues.

The receptor was isolated from a man younger than 35 with acute COVID-19. The genes are TRBV5-4 and TRBJ1-2; TRBD1 agrees at 8 bases. Sequenced material: PBMCs or T cells enriched from blood (not recorded which). The CDR3 bases are TGTGCCAGCAGCCCGGTGCAGGGGGCTGGTGGCTACACCTTC. Its protein product is CASSPVQGAGGYTF.